The 22 T cell receptor beta chains in this list originate from one sample, sequenced in a study of T cell responses to AZD1222 COVID-19 vaccine. Profiled with immunoSEQ multiplex PCR; TCRdb holds only in-frame clones, not every one. The sample gives under 150,000 clones, about 88% of which show up once; around 30% is in the top ten. Sequences were derived from peripheral blood, sampled on day 0 of AZD1222 vaccination. The receptors stem from an adult in good health.

The chain has TRBV4-3 and TRBJ2-2; possible D gene TRBD2, 6 bases. The germline V gene encodes CDR1 LGHNA and CDR2 YSLEER. This CDR3 has 16 amino acids. The ends were cut back, 1 base at V and 0 bases at J, with 9 bases in the middle. The CDR3 reads CASSQGTGANTGELFF. Here the CDR3 DNA reads TGCGCCAGCAGCCAAGGGACGGGAGCGAACACCGGGGAGCTGTTTTTT.

The V and J genes are TRBV27 and TRBJ1-2; tentatively, D is TRBD1 (6 bases). This CDR3 spans 14 amino acids. Germline V lookup: CDR1 MNHEY, CDR2 SMNVEV (reference sequence). V lost 3 bases and J 8 bases, leaving 16 bases between the germline ends. CDR3 DNA: TGTGCCAGCAGTTTGGGACCGGACAGTTCGGGCTACACCTTC. This gives the protein CASSLGPDSSGYTF.

This rearrangement joins TRBV5-1 to TRBJ2-5; 15 bases line up with TRBD2. Trimming cost V 4 bases and J 5 bases; bases outside gene matches: 9. The CDR3 has 17 residues. Germline CDR1 reads SGHRS; CDR2 reads YFSETQ. The chain's CDR3 is CASSLGLAGGGSETQYF. The CDR3 DNA sequence: TGCGCCAGCAGCCTGGGACTAGCGGGGGGCGGAAGCGAGACCCAGTACTTC.

This clone was recorded only once. The chain couples TRBV3-1 (or the pseudogene TRBV3-2) to TRBJ1-3; weak D call: TRBD1 (6 bases). CDR3 length: 13 residues. Germline CDR1 LGHDT, CDR2 YNNKEL (reference sequence). Trimming shortened V by 4 bases and J by 14 bases, and 18 bases separated the two germline ends. CDR3 sequence: CASSPRRGGILYF. The CDR3 DNA sequence: TGTGCCAGCAGCCCGCGTAGGGGGGGTATTCTATATTTT.

This clone was seen a handful of times. This rearrangement joins TRBV3-1 (or the pseudogene TRBV3-2) to TRBJ1-5; D gene unclear. The CDR3 totals 14 residues. Germline V gene lookup returns CDR1 LGHDT and CDR2 YNNKEL (reference sequence). The V and J ends lost 0 bases and 7 bases respectively, with 10 bases between them. CDR3 in DNA: TGTGCCAGCAGCCAAGATACGACGGGGCAGCCCCAGCATTTT. Protein sequence: CASSQDTTGQPQHF.

The genes are TRBV30 and TRBJ1-3; D unresolved. Per the germline V gene, CDR1 is GTSNPN and CDR2 is SVGIG (reference sequence). The V end was cut by 2 bases, the J end by 1 base, with 6 bases between. CDR3 length: 13 residues. CDR3 amino acids: CAWSLGSGNTIYF. CDR3 DNA: TGTGCCTGGAGTTTGGGATCTGGAAACACCATATATTTT.

The chain joins TRBV29-1 to TRBJ1-4, with D tentatively TRBD1 (6 bases). The length of the CDR3 is 14 residues. Deletions cut 8 bases from V and 3 bases from J, with 16 bases between. The germline V gene has CDR1 SQVTM and CDR2 ANQGSEA. Here the CDR3 reads CSSRETGANEKLFF. CDR3 nucleotides: TGCAGCTCAAGAGAGACAGGAGCTAATGAAAAACTGTTTTTT. The full variable domain, completed using reference TRBV29-1 and TRBJ1-4, is SAVISQKPSRDICQRGTSLTIQCQVDSQVTMMFWYRQQPGQSLTLIATANQGSEATYESGFVIDKFPISRPNLTFSTLTVSNMSPEDSSIYLCSSRETGANEKLFFGSGTQLSVL.

The rearrangement links TRBV19 to TRBJ2-5; D unclear. Germline V gene data show CDR1 as LNHDA and CDR2 as SQIVND (reference sequence). This CDR3 comprises 15 residues. Trimming pared 5 bases from V and 0 bases from J, leaving 13 bases between. In DNA, the CDR3 is TGTGCCAGTAGTTCCAGCCGTAGCTACCAAGAGACCCAGTACTTC. As protein: CASSSSRSYQETQYF.

CDR3 sequence (DNA): TGTGCCAGCTCCCAGGGACTAGCGGGAGAGGAGACCCAGTACTTC. It yields the protein CASSQGLAGEETQYF. The rearrangement uses TRBV18 and TRBJ2-5, with 14 positions matching TRBD2. Per germline, CDR1 KGHSH and CDR2 LQKENI. The CDR3 runs to 15 residues. The trim removed 6 bases at V and 5 bases at J, leaving 5 bases unmatched.

The chain combines TRBV11-2 with TRBJ1-2; possible D gene TRBD1, 5 bases. This CDR3 has 13 residues. Trimming cost V 5 bases and J 8 bases, with 15 bases left between them. Germline CDR1 reads SGHAT; CDR2 reads FQNNGV. Here the CDR3 reads CASSLQLGEGYTF. CDR3 bases: TGTGCCAGCAGCCTCCAATTGGGGGAGGGCTACACCTTC.

The genes are TRBV2 and TRBJ2-1, with D unresolved. The CDR3 runs to 14 residues. Looked up from germline, CDR1 is SNHLY and CDR2 is FYNNEI. V lost 4 bases and J lost 0, with 7 bases in between. CDR3 DNA: TGTGCCAGCAGTGGAGGTATCTCCTACAATGAGCAGTTCTTC. It codes for CASSGGISYNEQFF.

The chain carries TRBV5-5 and TRBJ1-1; 7 nucleotides line up with TRBD1. Germline V gene data show CDR1 as SGHKS and CDR2 as YYEKEE (reference sequence). This CDR3 spans 14 amino acids. The V segment lost 4 bases and the J segment 12 bases; nucleotides outside the gene matches: 15. CDR3 DNA sequence: TGTGCCAGCAGCCCGGAAAGCGGGGACAGATCGTCTTTCTTT. As protein: CASSPESGDRSSFF. Complete variable domain (other parts from reference TRBV5-5 and TRBJ1-1): DAGVTQSPTHLIKTRGQQVTLRCSPISGHKSVSWYQQVLGQGPQFIFQYYEKEERGRGNFPDRFSARQFPNYSSELNVNALLLGDSALYLCASSPESGDRSSFFGQGTRLTVV.

V and J are TRBV30 and TRBJ2-7, with a possible D match to TRBD2 (6 bases). The CDR3 extends over 12 amino acids. CDR1 GTSNPN and CDR2 SVGIG come from the germline V gene (reference sequence). V lost 7 bases to trimming and J lost 3 bases, with 13 bases between them. The CDR3 sequence: CASKRGGYEQYF. The CDR3 bases are TGTGCCTCGAAGAGGGGAGGCTACGAGCAGTACTTC.

CDR3 bases: TGTGCCAGCAGCTTAACACCGGGACAGGGGGGTTCACCCCTCCACTTT. Translated, it gives CASSLTPGQGGSPLHF. The V gene is TRBV7-2, the J gene TRBJ1-6; 11 bases fit TRBD1. Germline assignment: CDR1 SGHTA and CDR2 FQGNSA. With 2 bases clipped from V and 9 bases from J, the junction kept 6 bases outside the gene matches. The length of the CDR3 is 16 residues.

This clone is a singleton in its sample. The rearrangement uses TRBV19 and TRBJ1-2, with D perhaps matching TRBD1 (6 bases). V lost 4 bases, J lost 3 bases, and 12 bases lay in between. The CDR3 consists of 14 residues. Germline CDR1 is LNHDA and CDR2 is SQIVND (reference sequence). The CDR3 sequence: CASSTNRADYGYTF. The CDR3 DNA reads TGTGCCAGTAGTACCAACAGGGCGGACTATGGCTACACCTTC.

The J gene is TRBJ2-1, the V gene TRBV6-1; D remains unclear. Trimming left V 3 bases short and J 6 bases short, with 18 bases between. This CDR3 is built from 16 residues. The germline CDR1 and CDR2 sequences are MNHNS and SASEGT. The CDR3 DNA follows: TGTGCCAGCAGTGACCGGGCCGGAAAGGGCCTCAATGAGCAGTTCTTC. Encoded protein: CASSDRAGKGLNEQFF.

The rearrangement joins TRBV5-1 to TRBJ2-7, with TRBD1 matching over 8 bases. The CDR3 totals 16 residues. Germline loops: CDR1 SGHRS, CDR2 YFSETQ. The V and J ends lost 0 bases and 3 bases, in that order; junction bases with no gene match: 8. CDR3 in DNA: TGCGCCAGCAGCTTGGGCGGCCGGACAGGGTTCTACGAGCAGTACTTC. Protein: CASSLGGRTGFYEQYF.

V gene TRBV19 combines with J gene TRBJ2-2; no clear D. Germline CDR1 is LNHDA and CDR2 is SQIVND (reference sequence). This CDR3 region has 14 residues. Trimming left V 7 bases short and J 0 bases short, with 9 bases between. The DNA for the CDR3 is TGTGCCAGTAATTTCGGAGCGAACACCGGGGAGCTGTTTTTT. Translating it yields CASNFGANTGELFF.

This chain uses TRBV5-8 with TRBJ2-5, with 8 bases that match TRBD1. The CDR3 has 15 amino acids. Looked up from germline, CDR1 is SGHTS and CDR2 is YDEGEE. Losses at the gene ends were 3 bases for V and 7 bases for J; bases not matched to a gene: 11. The CDR3 DNA sequence: TGTGCCAGCAGCTACAGCAGGGGGCGAAGCGTGACCCAGTACTTC. Translated, it gives CASSYSRGRSVTQYF.

J is TRBJ2-1 and V is TRBV7-3, with 13 nucleotides matching TRBD2. V lost 0 bases to trimming and J lost 4 bases; unmatched junction nucleotides: 6. This CDR3 has 18 residues. Germline V gives CDR1 SGHTA, CDR2 FQGTGA. The CDR3 nucleotides read TGTGCCAGCAGCTTAACAGGACTAGCGGGAGCCCGGTACAATGAGCAGTTCTTC. It is translated as CASSLTGLAGARYNEQFF.

Only one count was recorded for this clone. This chain links TRBV5-1 with TRBJ1-6; D call uncertain. CDR3 size: 14 residues. The V end lost 1 base, the J end lost 9 bases, and 11 bases lay between the germline ends. Germline-derived CDR1 and CDR2 are SGHRS and YFSETQ. The CDR3 sequence is CASSLWEYGSPLHF. The CDR3 region has the DNA TGCGCCAGCAGCTTGTGGGAGTACGGTTCACCCCTCCACTTT. Full variable domain (missing parts from reference TRBV5-1 and TRBJ1-6): KAGVTQTPRYLIKTRGQQVTLSCSPISGHRSVSWYQQTPGQGLQFLFEYFSETQRNKGNFPGRFSGRQFSNSRSEMNVSTLELGDSALYLCASSLWEYGSPLHFGNGTRLTVT.

This chain connects TRBV5-1 to TRBJ2-7; TRBD1 aligns across 11 bases. Germline V CDR1 and CDR2: SGHRS, YFSETQ. J gave up 5 bases and V 2 bases, and 3 bases lay outside the gene matches. The CDR3 runs to 14 residues. The CDR3 bases are TGCGCCAGCAGCTTTCGGACAGGGGGCAACGAGCAGTACTTC. This sequence encodes CASSFRTGGNEQYF.